The present entry profiles one T cell receptor (beta chain) with its context. What it binds is not known. The data stem from a study of T cell responses to AZD1222 COVID-19 vaccine. Study-level background: Pooled together were second doses at about 4 or about 12 weeks. Findings and caveats of the study: The donor cohort was predominantly white British with a female majority, and clonal diversity may have been underestimated. The reported proportion of spike-specific TCRs targeting unmutated variant regions was nearly half. Spike-specific TCR breadth and depth were elevated following two AZD1222 doses.

Germline V gene sequence: CDR1 MGHRA, CDR2 YSYEKL. Trimming cost V 5 bases and J 1 base, with 9 bases left between them. The CDR3 is made up of 14 amino acids. Sequencing used immunoSEQ multiplex PCR; TCRdb keeps in-frame clones, though not all of them. The data show about 120,000 clones, about 89% seen once. The rearrangement joins TRBV4-1 to TRBJ1-3, with a possible D match to TRBD1 (5 bases). Sequenced material: peripheral blood, taken on day 0 of AZD1222 vaccination. The sequence was collected from an adult in good health. This CDR3 reads CASSSGVSGNTIYF. The CDR3 DNA follows: TGCGCCAGCAGCTCGGGGGTTTCTGGAAACACCATATATTTT.